These T cell receptor beta chains were read from a single sample in a study of T cells after yellow fever vaccination. TCRdb fed the 5' RACE reads into MiXCR, producing one record per CDR3 protein. The profile shows 400,000 or so distinct CDR3 sequences, roughly 12% of them singletons. The specimen comprised PBMCs, sampled on the day of the first yellow fever vaccination. The receptors come from a man aged 18 to 29 who received the YFV17D yellow fever vaccine. CDR3s include the opening cysteine and the closing phenylalanine or tryptophan. A D gene is named only where the DNA matches it firmly. For some rows the clone size is stated as once, few or many, or as a class when expanded; others skip it.

J	D	V	size	CDR3	DNA
TRBJ1-6	TRBD1	TRBV5-1	few	CASSLDRGAYNSPLHF	TGCGCCAGCAGCTTGGACAGGGGGGCCTATAATTCACCCCTCCACTTT
TRBJ1-1	TRBD1	TRBV12-3/TRBV12-4	many	CASSWDPGQGKVVAFF	TGTGCCAGCAGTTGGGACCCGGGACAGGGGAAAGTGGTAGCTTTCTTT
TRBJ1-5	TRBD1	TRBV10-3	many	CAISESRGQGGQPQHF	TGTGCCATCAGTGAGTCGAGGGGACAGGGAGGTCAGCCCCAGCATTTT
TRBJ2-5	-	TRBV5-1	-	CASSLSGPETQYF	TGCGCCAGCAGCTTATCGGGACCAGAGACCCAGTACTTC
TRBJ2-1	TRBD1	TRBV4-1	-	CASSHWTGNYNEQFF	TGCGCCAGCAGCCATTGGACAGGGAATTACAATGAGCAGTTCTTC
TRBJ2-3	-	TRBV7-8	once	CASSLFGRGTDTQYF	TGTGCCAGCAGCTTGTTCGGGCGAGGTACAGATACGCAGTATTTT
TRBJ1-6	-	TRBV20-1	few	CSASPGQAYSPLHF	TGCAGTGCTAGCCCGGGACAAGCATATTCACCCCTCCACTTT
TRBJ1-6	-	TRBV21-1	few	CATLTRGASSYNSPLHF	TGTGCCACCCTTACGCGGGGGGCAAGCTCCTATAATTCACCCCTCCACTTT
TRBJ2-5	-	TRBV20-1	few	CSARDRRGQETQYF	TGCAGTGCTAGAGATAGGCGGGGCCAAGAGACCCAGTACTTC
TRBJ1-5	-	TRBV20-1	many	CSASWGPGDQPQHF	TGCAGTGCTAGCTGGGGGCCGGGGGATCAGCCCCAGCATTTT
TRBJ2-2	-	TRBV5-1	many	CASSYGQSYTGELFF	TGCGCCAGCAGCTACGGACAGTCCTACACCGGGGAGCTGTTTTTT
TRBJ2-3	-	TRBV15	-	CATSARQLRTADTQYF	TGTGCCACCAGCGCCCGACAGTTGAGAACTGCAGATACGCAGTATTTT
TRBJ2-3	-	TRBV28	few	CASLLADTQYF	TGTGCCAGCTTACTAGCAGATACGCAGTATTTT
TRBJ2-3	-	TRBV6-5	-	CASSYSSDIDTQYF	TGTGCCAGCAGTTACTCTTCTGACATAGATACGCAGTATTTT
TRBJ1-2	-	TRBV2	few	CANPTGSGGYTF	TGTGCCAACCCCACTGGATCCGGTGGCTACACCTTC
TRBJ1-2	-	TRBV29-1	-	CSVDRGVSYGYTF	TGCAGCGTTGATCGCGGGGTGAGCTATGGCTACACCTTC
TRBJ2-7	TRBD1	TRBV29-1	-	CSGAGTANSYEQYF	TGCAGCGGAGCCGGGACAGCGAACTCCTACGAGCAGTACTTC
TRBJ2-7	-	TRBV7-2	many	CASSLDWGGEQYF	TGTGCCAGCAGCTTAGATTGGGGTGGCGAGCAGTACTTC
TRBJ1-2	TRBD1	TRBV20-1	-	CSARDSRTGDYGYTF	TGCAGTGCTAGAGATAGCCGAACAGGGGATTATGGCTACACCTTC
TRBJ1-1	-	TRBV11-3	-	CASHSWGLAFF	TGTGCCAGCCACTCGTGGGGTTTGGCTTTCTTT
TRBJ2-3	-	TRBV29-1	many	CSVGSGYTDTQYF	TGCAGCGTTGGCAGTGGATACACAGATACGCAGTATTTT
TRBJ2-2	-	TRBV12-3/TRBV12-4	few	CASSSGTVNTGELFF	TGTGCCAGCAGTTCCGGGACGGTGAACACCGGGGAGCTGTTTTTT
TRBJ1-2	TRBD1	TRBV7-2	many	CASSSRQGSGYGYTF	TGTGCCAGCAGCTCGAGACAGGGATCTGGCTATGGCTACACCTTC
TRBJ2-5	-	TRBV6-5	-	CASSYIFTPELQETQYF	TGTGCCAGCAGTTATATATTTACACCCGAGCTCCAAGAGACCCAGTACTTC
TRBJ1-5	-	TRBV27	-	CASSPQASNQPQHF	TGTGCCAGCAGTCCGCAGGCTAGCAATCAGCCCCAGCATTTT
TRBJ2-7	-	TRBV6-2/TRBV6-3	-	CASKGESYEQYF	TGTGCCAGCAAAGGGGAATCATACGAGCAGTACTTC
TRBJ1-3	-	TRBV4-1	many	CASSQEPDPRGNTIYF	TGCGCCAGCAGCCAAGAGCCGGATCCGCGGGGAAACACCATATATTTT
TRBJ1-2	TRBD1	TRBV12-3/TRBV12-4	few	CASSLGTVASYGYTF	TGTGCCAGCAGTCTGGGGACAGTAGCATCCTATGGCTACACCTTC
TRBJ1-4	-	TRBV25-1	-	CASSESRGGEKLFF	TGTGCCAGCAGTGAATCTAGGGGCGGTGAAAAACTGTTTTTT
TRBJ2-1	-	TRBV12-5	many	CASGLAKGQQFF	TGTGCTAGTGGTTTGGCGAAGGGGCAACAGTTCTTC
TRBJ2-3	-	TRBV6-1	-	CASSELSTDTQYF	TGTGCCAGCAGCGAACTTAGCACAGATACGCAGTATTTT
TRBJ1-1	-	TRBV12-3/TRBV12-4	-	CASTPGAENTEAFF	TGTGCCAGCACCCCTGGGGCGGAGAACACTGAAGCTTTCTTT
TRBJ1-1	-	TRBV5-4	few	CASSLEATNTEAFF	TGTGCCAGCAGCTTGGAGGCAACTAACACTGAAGCTTTCTTT
TRBJ2-1	TRBD1	TRBV4-3	-	CASSHPAGQALSYNEQFF	TGCGCCAGCAGCCACCCCGCGGGACAGGCCTTATCCTACAATGAGCAGTTCTTC
TRBJ2-5	TRBD1	TRBV5-1	many	CASSDTQGAETQYF	TGCGCCAGCAGCGACACACAGGGGGCAGAGACCCAGTACTTC
TRBJ1-5	-	TRBV7-8	-	CASSPELNQPQHF	TGTGCCAGCAGCCCCGAGTTGAATCAGCCCCAGCATTTT
TRBJ2-5	TRBD1	TRBV15	few	CATSSTGGWETQYF	TGTGCCACCAGCAGTACAGGGGGCTGGGAGACCCAGTACTTC
TRBJ2-6	-	TRBV6-4	-	CASSWGAGANVLTF	TGTGCCAGCAGCTGGGGCGCTGGGGCCAACGTCCTGACTTTC
TRBJ2-7	TRBD1	TRBV4-1	few	CASSPPDRAPYEQYF	TGCGCCAGCAGCCCACCAGACAGGGCCCCCTACGAGCAGTACTTC
TRBJ2-3	-	TRBV18	-	CASSQQQDTQYF	TGTGCCAGCTCACAACAGCAAGATACGCAGTATTTT
TRBJ2-6	-	TRBV6-2/TRBV6-3	few	CASRHSLGGGNPSGANVLTF	TGTGCCAGCAGACATTCTCTCGGAGGGGGGAATCCCTCTGGGGCCAACGTCCTGACTTTC
TRBJ2-3	TRBD1	TRBV10-3	-	CASRRGPLNTDTQYF	TGTGCCAGCCGCAGGGGGCCCTTGAACACAGATACGCAGTATTTT
TRBJ2-1	-	TRBV4-3	-	CASSHVVSRGGLEQFF	TGCGCCAGCAGCCATGTCGTATCGCGGGGCGGCCTTGAGCAGTTCTTC
TRBJ2-5	-	TRBV11-2	few	CASSVRGRYETQYF	TGTGCCAGCAGCGTCAGGGGCCGGTATGAGACCCAGTACTTC
TRBJ1-2	TRBD1	TRBV20-1	many	CSARHSGGAYGYTF	TGCAGTGCTAGACATTCAGGGGGCGCCTATGGCTACACCTTC
TRBJ1-1	-	TRBV2	few	CASSERGRNMNTEAFF	TGTGCCAGCAGTGAACGGGGTAGGAACATGAACACTGAAGCTTTCTTT
TRBJ1-1	-	TRBV4-2	-	CASSQNRASTEAFF	TGTGCCAGCAGCCAAAACAGGGCCAGCACTGAAGCTTTCTTT